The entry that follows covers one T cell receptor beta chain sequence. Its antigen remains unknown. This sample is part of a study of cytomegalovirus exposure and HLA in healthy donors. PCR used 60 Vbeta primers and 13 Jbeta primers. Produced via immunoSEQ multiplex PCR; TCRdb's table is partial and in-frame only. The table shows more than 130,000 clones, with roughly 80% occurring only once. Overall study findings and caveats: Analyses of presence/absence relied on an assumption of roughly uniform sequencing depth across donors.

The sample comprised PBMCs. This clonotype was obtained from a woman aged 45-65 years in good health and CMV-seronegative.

The CDR3: CASSDRNSPLHF. CDR3 in DNA: TGTGCCAGCAGTGACAGGAATTCACCCCTCCACTTT. This chain uses TRBV27 with TRBJ1-6, with D perhaps matching TRBD1 (6 bases). V lost 5 bases, J lost 7 bases, and 6 bases lay in between. This CDR3 contains 12 residues. Per the germline V gene, CDR1 is MNHEY and CDR2 is SMNVEV (reference sequence).